This T cell receptor beta chain appears in the sequencing data of a study of T cells in Graves' hyperthyroidism and ophthalmopathy. Study-level background: Blood was drawn when the patient was first diagnosed and still untreated. Points from the study as a whole: Model-based prediction identified ophthalmopathy a median around 6.5 months prior to its onset. Most thyroid clonotypes expanded above 0.001 were also detected in blood.

This clonotype has at least ten counts. Antigen specificity is unknown. The CDR3 has 14 amino acids. Germline loops: CDR1 SGHNT, CDR2 YENEEA. Unmatched junction bases numbered 3, after V lost 4 bases and J lost 2 bases. The CDR3 regions of TCR beta were amplified from RNA transcripts. When the TCR CDR3 underwent first-round RT-PCR, the HTBI primer set was used. TCRdb fed the multiplex PCR reads into MiXCR, producing one record per CDR3 protein. The sample lists about half a million distinct CDR3 sequences; 24% were seen once. More than 9.5 ml fresh peripheral blood yielded the PBMCs. The receptor was isolated from a young woman with Graves' ophthalmopathy. The V call is TRBV11-3, the J call TRBJ2-7; 9 bases fit TRBD1. Sample: blood. The CDR3 DNA follows: TGTGCCAGCAGCTACGGGACAGGGACCTACGAGCAGTACTTC. Amino acid sequence: CASSYGTGTYEQYF.